This record covers a single TCR beta chain. Antigen unknown. The germline V and J ends were trimmed by 1 base and 4 bases, with 13 bases remaining between them. Germline-derived CDR1 and CDR2 are MGHRA and YSYEKL. The CDR3 is made up of 15 amino acids. The data were taken from a study of OX40 agonist ivuxolimab in advanced cancers. Overall study findings and caveats: Clonal expansion by week 6 occurred in CD4+ and CD8+ blood T cells (at 0.1 to 3.0 mg/kg). Some nonresponders also had low normalized T-cell clonal expansion.

A history of autoimmune disease or systemic immunosuppression excluded patients. Here immunoSEQ multiplex PCR was the method, and the copy in TCRdb shows in-frame clones only, minus some. The sample holds tens of thousands of clones, approximately 80% seen once. The starting material was CD4+ or CD8+ T cells sorted from blood, obtained in a trial of the OX40 agonist ivuxolimab. The receptor was isolated from an adult with an advanced solid tumor such as melanoma, head and neck, liver or kidney cancer. The chain carries TRBV4-1 and TRBJ1-2; D ambiguous. This CDR3 is CASSQVRLAGYGYTF. CDR3 in DNA: TGCGCCAGCAGCCAAGTCCGACTCGCTGGCTATGGCTACACCTTC.